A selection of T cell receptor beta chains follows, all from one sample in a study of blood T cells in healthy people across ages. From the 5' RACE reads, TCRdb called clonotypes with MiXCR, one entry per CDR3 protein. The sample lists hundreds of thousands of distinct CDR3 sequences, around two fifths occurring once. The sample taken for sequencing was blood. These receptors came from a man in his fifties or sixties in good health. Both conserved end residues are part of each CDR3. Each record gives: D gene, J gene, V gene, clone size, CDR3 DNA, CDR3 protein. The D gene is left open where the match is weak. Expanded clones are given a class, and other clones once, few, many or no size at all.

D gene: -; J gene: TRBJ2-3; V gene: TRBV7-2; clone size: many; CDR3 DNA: TGCGCCAGCAGCTTGCGGGGCGAGCAGTATTTT; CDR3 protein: CASSLRGEQYF
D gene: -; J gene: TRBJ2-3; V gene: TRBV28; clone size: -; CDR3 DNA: TGTGCCAGCAGCCCGTCCGTAGCGGCCTCTAGCACAGATACGCAGTATTTT; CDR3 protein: CASSPSVAASSTDTQYF
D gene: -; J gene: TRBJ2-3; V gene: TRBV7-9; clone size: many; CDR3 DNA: TGTGCCAGCAGCTTGGGGCAGAGCACAGATACGCAGTATTTT; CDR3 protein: CASSLGQSTDTQYF
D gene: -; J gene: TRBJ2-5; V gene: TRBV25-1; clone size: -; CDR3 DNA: TGTGCCAGCAGGACCGGGCCGGGGAGAGAGACCCAGTACTTC; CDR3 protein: CASRTGPGRETQYF
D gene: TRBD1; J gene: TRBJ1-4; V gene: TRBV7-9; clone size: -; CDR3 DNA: TGTGCCAGCAGCTATGGCAGGGGGAATCGCGATGAAAAACTGTTTTTT; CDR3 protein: CASSYGRGNRDEKLFF
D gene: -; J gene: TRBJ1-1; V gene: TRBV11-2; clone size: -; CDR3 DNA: TGTGCCAGCACAGGGCCCAACACTGAAGCTTTCTTT; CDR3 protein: CASTGPNTEAFF
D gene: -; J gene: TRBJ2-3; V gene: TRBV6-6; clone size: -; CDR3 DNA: TGTGCCAGCAGTAACGCCGGGACTAGCACAGATACGCAGTATTTT; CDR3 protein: CASSNAGTSTDTQYF
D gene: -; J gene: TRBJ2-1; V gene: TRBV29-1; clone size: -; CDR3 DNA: TGCAGCGTGCCGGGAGAATTACTTTCCAATGAGCAGTTCTTC; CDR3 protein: CSVPGELLSNEQFF
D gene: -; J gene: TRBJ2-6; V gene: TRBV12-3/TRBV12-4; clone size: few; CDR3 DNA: TGTGCCAGCACCATTTATGGCTCTGGGGCCAACGTCCTGACTTTC; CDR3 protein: CASTIYGSGANVLTF
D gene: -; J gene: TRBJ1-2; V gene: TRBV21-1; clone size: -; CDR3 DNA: TGTGCCAGCAGCACCTTCGGGTGTTCCCCCTATGGCTACACCTTC; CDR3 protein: CASSTFGCSPYGYTF
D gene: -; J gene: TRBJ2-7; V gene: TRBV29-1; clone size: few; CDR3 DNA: TGCAGCGTTGCGACGGGGACCTACGAGCAGTACTTC; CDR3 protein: CSVATGTYEQYF
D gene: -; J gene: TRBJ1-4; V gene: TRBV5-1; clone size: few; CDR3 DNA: TGCGCCAGCAGCACTCAGGGGACTAATGAAAAACTGTTTTTT; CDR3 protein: CASSTQGTNEKLFF
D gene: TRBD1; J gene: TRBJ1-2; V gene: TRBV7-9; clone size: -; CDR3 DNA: TGTGCCAGCAGCTCAAGACTCACAGGGGGCAGCCATGGCTACACCTTC; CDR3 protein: CASSSRLTGGSHGYTF
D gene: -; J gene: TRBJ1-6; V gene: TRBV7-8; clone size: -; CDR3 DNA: TGTGCCAGCAGCGTTGCCGGGACCCTAAATTCACCCCTCCACTTT; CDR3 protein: CASSVAGTLNSPLHF
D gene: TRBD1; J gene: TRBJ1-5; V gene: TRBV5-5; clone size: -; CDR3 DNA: TGTGCCAGCAGCTTGAAGGGGGCAGATCAGCCCCAGCATTTT; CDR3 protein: CASSLKGADQPQHF
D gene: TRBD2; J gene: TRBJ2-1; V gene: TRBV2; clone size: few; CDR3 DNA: TGTGCCAGCAGTGCCCAAGGAGCGGGGGTATCCAATGAGCAGTTCTTC; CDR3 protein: CASSAQGAGVSNEQFF
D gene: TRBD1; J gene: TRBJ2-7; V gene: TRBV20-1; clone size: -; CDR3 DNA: TGCAGTGTTAGGAGCACAGGGGATCTCGAGCAGTACTTC; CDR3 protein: CSVRSTGDLEQYF
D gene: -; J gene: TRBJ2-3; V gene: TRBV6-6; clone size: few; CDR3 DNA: TGTGCCAGCAGCTATGCTCCCGGGGCAGATACGCAGTATTTT; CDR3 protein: CASSYAPGADTQYF
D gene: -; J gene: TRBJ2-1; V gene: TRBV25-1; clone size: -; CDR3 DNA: TGTGCCAGCAGCGCCCCGGGGCTAGCAATCGATGAGCAGTTCTTC; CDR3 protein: CASSAPGLAIDEQFF
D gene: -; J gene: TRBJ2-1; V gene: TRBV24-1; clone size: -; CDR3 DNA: TGTGCCACCAGTGATCGCAGGGACAATGAGCAGTTCTTC; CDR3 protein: CATSDRRDNEQFF
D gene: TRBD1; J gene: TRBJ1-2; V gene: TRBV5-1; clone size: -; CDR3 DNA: TGCGCCAGCAGCTTGGCCCCGGACAGGAACTATGGCTACACCTTC; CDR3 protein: CASSLAPDRNYGYTF
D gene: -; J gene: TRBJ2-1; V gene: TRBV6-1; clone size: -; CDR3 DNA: TGTGCCAGCAGTGAATTCCGGGGGAGCTCCTACAATGAGCAGTTCTTC; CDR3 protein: CASSEFRGSSYNEQFF
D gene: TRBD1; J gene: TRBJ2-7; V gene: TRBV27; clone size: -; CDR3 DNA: TGTGCCAGCGGGTCAACCGGGACAGGCGAATACGAGCAGTACTTC; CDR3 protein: CASGSTGTGEYEQYF
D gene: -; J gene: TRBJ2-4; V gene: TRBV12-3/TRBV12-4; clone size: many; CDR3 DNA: TGTGCCAGCAGGGACATTGGTGACAAAAACATTCAGTACTTC; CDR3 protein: CASRDIGDKNIQYF
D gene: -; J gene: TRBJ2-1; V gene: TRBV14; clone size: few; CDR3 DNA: TGTGCCAGCAGCCAAGACCCTACTCAGGGGACCAGCTCCTACAATGAGCAGTTCTTC; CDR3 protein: CASSQDPTQGTSSYNEQFF
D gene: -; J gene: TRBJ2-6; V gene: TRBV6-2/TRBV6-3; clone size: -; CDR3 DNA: TGTGCCAGCATCGGTGGGGGGCCCTCTGGGGCCAACGTCCTGACTTTC; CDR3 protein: CASIGGGPSGANVLTF
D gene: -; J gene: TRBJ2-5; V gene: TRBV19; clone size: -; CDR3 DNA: TGTGCCAGTAGACCATACGGGGCCCCACCAGAGACCCAGTACTTC; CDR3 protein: CASRPYGAPPETQYF
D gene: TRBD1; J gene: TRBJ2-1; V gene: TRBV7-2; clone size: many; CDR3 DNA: TGTGCCAGCAGCTCCCCCCCGGGACAGGGAAGGCACAATGAGCAGTTCTTC; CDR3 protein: CASSSPPGQGRHNEQFF
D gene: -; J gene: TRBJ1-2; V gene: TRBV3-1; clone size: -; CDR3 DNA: TGTGCCAGCAGCCAAGCCCCCCGGGGCCTAGGGTATGGCTACACCTTC; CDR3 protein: CASSQAPRGLGYGYTF
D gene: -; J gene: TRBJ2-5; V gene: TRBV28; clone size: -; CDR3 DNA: TGTGCCAGCAGTCCCATCAGGTTACGCAAGGAGCAAGAGACCCAGTACTTC; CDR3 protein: CASSPIRLRKEQETQYF
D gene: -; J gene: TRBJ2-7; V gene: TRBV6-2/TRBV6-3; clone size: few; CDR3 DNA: TGTGCCAGCAGTTACTCAACTGGGCACTACGAGCAGTACTTC; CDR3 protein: CASSYSTGHYEQYF
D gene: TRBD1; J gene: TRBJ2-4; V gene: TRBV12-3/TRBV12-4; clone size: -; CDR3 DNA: TGTGCCAGCAGTTTTACAGGGGCAAACATTCAGTACTTC; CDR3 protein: CASSFTGANIQYF
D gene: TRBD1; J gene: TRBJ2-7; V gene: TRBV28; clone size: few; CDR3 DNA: TGTGCCAGCACCCTAGGACAGGGGAACTCCTACGAGCAGTACTTC; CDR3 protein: CASTLGQGNSYEQYF
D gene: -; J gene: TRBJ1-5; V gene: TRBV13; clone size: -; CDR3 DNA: TGTGCCAGCAGCAAAGAGAATGGACAGCCCCAGCATTTT; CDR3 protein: CASSKENGQPQHF
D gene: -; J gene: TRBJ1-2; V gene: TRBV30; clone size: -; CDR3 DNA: TGTGCCTGGAGCGCCATGGATTGGGGTTCTGGCTACACCTTC; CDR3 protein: CAWSAMDWGSGYTF
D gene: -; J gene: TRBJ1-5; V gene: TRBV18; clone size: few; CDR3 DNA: TGTGCCAGCTCACGAACAGATAATCAGCCCCAGCATTTT; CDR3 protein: CASSRTDNQPQHF
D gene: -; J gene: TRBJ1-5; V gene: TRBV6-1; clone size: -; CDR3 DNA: TGTGCCAGCAGTGAAGCGCTTCGGCAGACAAGCAATCAGCCCCAGCATTTT; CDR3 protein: CASSEALRQTSNQPQHF
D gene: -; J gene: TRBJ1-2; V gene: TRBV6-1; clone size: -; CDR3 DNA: TGTGCCGGTGATACCGGGACCTCACTCAGCGGCTACACCTTC; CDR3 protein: CAGDTGTSLSGYTF
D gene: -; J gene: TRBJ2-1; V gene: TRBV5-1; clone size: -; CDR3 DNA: TGCGCCAGCAGCCGAACTAATGAGCAGTTCTTC; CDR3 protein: CASSRTNEQFF
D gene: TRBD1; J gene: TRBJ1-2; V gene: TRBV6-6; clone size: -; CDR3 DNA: TGTGCCAGCAGATACGACAGGGACTCTGATGGCTACACCTTC; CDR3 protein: CASRYDRDSDGYTF
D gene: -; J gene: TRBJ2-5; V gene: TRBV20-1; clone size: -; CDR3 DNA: TGCAGTGCTATCTCCCAAGAGACCCAGTACTTC; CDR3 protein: CSAISQETQYF
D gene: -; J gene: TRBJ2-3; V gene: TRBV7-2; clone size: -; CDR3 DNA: TGTGCCAGCCTCCCCACGGGGTTCACAGATACGCAGTATTTT; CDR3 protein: CASLPTGFTDTQYF
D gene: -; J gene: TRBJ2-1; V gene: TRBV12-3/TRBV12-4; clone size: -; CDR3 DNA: TGTGCCAGCAGCCATTCACGTACTTGGAATGAGCAGTTCTTC; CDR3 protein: CASSHSRTWNEQFF
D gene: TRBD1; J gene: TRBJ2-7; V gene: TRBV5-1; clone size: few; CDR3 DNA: TGCGCCAGCAGCTCCGGGCGTGACAGGGCCTACGAGCAGTACTTC; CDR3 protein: CASSSGRDRAYEQYF
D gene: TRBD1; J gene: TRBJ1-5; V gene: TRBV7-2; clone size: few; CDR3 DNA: TGTGCCAGCAGCGACGGGACAGGGGGGAATCAGCCCCAGCATTTT; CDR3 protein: CASSDGTGGNQPQHF
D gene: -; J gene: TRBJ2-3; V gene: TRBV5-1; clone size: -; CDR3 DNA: TGCGCCAGCAGCTCGGGACGGAACACAGATACGCAGTATTTT; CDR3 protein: CASSSGRNTDTQYF
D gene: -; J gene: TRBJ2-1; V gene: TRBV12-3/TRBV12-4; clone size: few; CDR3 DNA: TGTGCCAGCAGTCAGTTATACAATGAGCAGTTCTTC; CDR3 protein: CASSQLYNEQFF
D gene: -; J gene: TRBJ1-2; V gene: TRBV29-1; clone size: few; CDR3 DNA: TGCAGCGCCACTATAGATAGCACGAGCTACACCTTC; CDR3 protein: CSATIDSTSYTF
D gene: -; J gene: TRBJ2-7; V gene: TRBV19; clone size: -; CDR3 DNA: TGTGCCAGTAGTATCTTCCTAGCTTACGAGCAGTACTTC; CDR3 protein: CASSIFLAYEQYF
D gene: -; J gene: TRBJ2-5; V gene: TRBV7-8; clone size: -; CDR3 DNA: TGTGCCAGCAGCTTAGGTGGGGCTTTGACCCAGTACTTC; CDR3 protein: CASSLGGALTQYF
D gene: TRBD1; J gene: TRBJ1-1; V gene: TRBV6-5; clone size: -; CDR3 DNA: TGTGCCAGTGGTAGGGACAGCCTGAACACTGAAGCTTTCTTT; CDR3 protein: CASGRDSLNTEAFF
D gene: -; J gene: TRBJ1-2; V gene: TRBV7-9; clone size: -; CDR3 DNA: TGTGCCAGACCCCCCCGAGACAGTGATAGTGGCTACACCTTC; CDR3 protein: CARPPRDSDSGYTF
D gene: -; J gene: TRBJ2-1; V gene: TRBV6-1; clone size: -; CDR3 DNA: TGTGCCAGCAGGCAGGGACCATCCTACAATGAGCAGTTCTTC; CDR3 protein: CASRQGPSYNEQFF
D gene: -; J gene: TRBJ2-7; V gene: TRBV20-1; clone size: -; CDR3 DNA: TGCAGTGTACAGGGTAAATTCTACGAGCAGTACTTC; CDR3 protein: CSVQGKFYEQYF